The 30 T cell receptor beta chains given below trace back to one sample, sequenced in a study of shared clonotypes between healthy human individuals. Profiled with immunoSEQ multiplex PCR; TCRdb holds only in-frame clones, not every one. This sample has approximately 480,000 clones; 75% to 80% occur once, and the top ten carry about 12%. Sequencing was done on a sample of PBMCs. Source of these receptors: a middle-aged woman in good health. Some clones in this sample may be carry-over from other donors' samples.

This clone was seen ten or more times. This rearrangement joins TRBV9 to TRBJ2-1; perhaps TRBD2 as D (5 bases). V was shortened by 4 bases and J by 9 bases, with 14 bases between the two germline ends. The CDR3 runs 13 residues. Germline V gene sequence: CDR1 SGDLS, CDR2 YYNGEE. CDR3 in amino acids: CASSIETSGEQFF. CDR3 nucleotides: TGTGCCAGCAGCATAGAGACCAGCGGTGAGCAGTTCTTC.

The V gene is TRBV11-3, the J gene TRBJ2-1; 8 bases align to TRBD2. The V segment lost 4 bases and the J segment 7 bases; nucleotides outside the gene matches: 9. This CDR3 has 15 residues. Per the germline V gene, CDR1 is SGHNT and CDR2 is YENEEA. CDR3 loop: CASSSTGTRGNEQFF. CDR3 nucleotide sequence: TGTGCCAGCAGCTCCACGGGGACTAGGGGTAATGAGCAGTTCTTC. Full variable domain (remainder filled in from reference TRBV11-3 and TRBJ2-1): EAGVVQSPRYKIIEKKQPVAFWCNPISGHNTLYWYLQNLGQGPELLIRYENEEAVDDSQLPKDRFSAERLKGVDSTLKIQPAELGDSAVYLCASSSTGTRGNEQFFGPGTRLTVL.

This clone was seen many times. The V gene is TRBV28, the J gene TRBJ1-5; possibly TRBD1 for D (5 bases). From germline, CDR1 is MDHEN and CDR2 SYDVKM. The CDR3 has 16 residues. V shed 2 bases and J shed 1 base, with 12 bases lying between them. The CDR3 bases are TGTGCCAGCAGTTTAAGTGGGGGTTGGAGCAATCAGCCCCAGCATTTT. This encodes CASSLSGGWSNQPQHF.

This chain links TRBV9 with TRBJ2-2; D is unresolved. The germline gives CDR1 SGDLS, CDR2 YYNGEE. The germline V and J ends were trimmed by 4 bases and 2 bases, with 12 bases remaining between them. The CDR3 is made up of 15 amino acids. The CDR3 protein is CASSPHSANTGELFF. CDR3 nucleotides: TGTGCCAGCAGCCCCCACAGTGCTAACACCGGGGAGCTGTTTTTT.

The chain couples TRBV5-1 to TRBJ2-1; tentative D call: TRBD1 (5 bases). Per germline, CDR1 SGHRS and CDR2 YFSETQ. Trimming took 1 base from V and 3 from J, leaving 11 bases between them. The CDR3 contains 15 residues. The CDR3 spells CASSLTQGFYNEQFF. CDR3 nucleotide sequence: TGCGCCAGCAGCTTGACGCAGGGCTTCTACAATGAGCAGTTCTTC.

V usage is TRBV5-1 and J usage is TRBJ1-5; tentative D call: TRBD1 (6 bases). Trimming took off 0 bases at V and 9 bases at J, with 7 bases between the two ends. This CDR3 has 12 residues. From germline, CDR1 is SGHRS and CDR2 YFSETQ. The CDR3 loop is CASSLEGGPQHF. The CDR3 nucleotides are TGCGCCAGCAGCTTGGAGGGGGGGCCCCAGCATTTT. Complete variable domain (other parts from reference TRBV5-1 and TRBJ1-5): KAGVTQTPRYLIKTRGQQVTLSCSPISGHRSVSWYQQTPGQGLQFLFEYFSETQRNKGNFPGRFSGRQFSNSRSEMNVSTLELGDSALYLCASSLEGGPQHFGDGTRLSIL.

The chain links TRBV11-2 to TRBJ2-5, with TRBD1 identical over 11 bases. Trimming cost V 5 bases and J 6 bases; bases outside gene matches: 8. There are 15 residues in the CDR3. Per the germline V gene, CDR1 is SGHAT and CDR2 is FQNNGV. DNA for the CDR3: TGTGCCAGCAGCCCACCGGGACAGGGGGGAAAGACCCAGTACTTC. As protein: CASSPPGQGGKTQYF.

This clone was seen a single time. Other DNA sequences in this sample translate to the same CDR3. This chain joins TRBV7-2 and TRBJ2-7, with 10 positions matching TRBD2. The V and J ends lost 5 bases and 2 bases, in that order; junction bases with no gene match: 6. The CDR3 is 15 residues long. Germline-derived CDR1 and CDR2 are SGHTA and FQGNSA. The CDR3 loop reads CASSPRTSGTYEQYF. CDR3 DNA: TGTGCCAGCAGCCCCAGGACTAGCGGAACCTACGAGCAGTACTTC.

This clone was found once. A single base separates this from a much larger clone, so it may be a read error. This likely comes from a read error, as the CDR3 has no conserved phenylalanine or tryptophan at its end. The rearrangement links TRBV9 to TRBJ2-7, with TRBD2 identical over 12 bases. The CDR3 is made up of 18 amino acids. From germline, CDR1 is SGDLS and CDR2 YYNGEE. V dropped 0 bases and J dropped 2; count of bases not matched to a gene: 9. CDR3 region: CASSVAPYGLAGTYEQYL. The CDR3 DNA is TGTGCCAGCAGCGTAGCCCCCTATGGACTAGCGGGAACCTACGAGCAGTACCTC.

The V call is TRBV27, the J call TRBJ2-2; 9 bases agree with TRBD2. Per germline, CDR1 MNHEY and CDR2 SMNVEV (reference sequence). Trimming at V came to 0 bases and at J to 3 bases, leaving 11 bases not matched to a gene. The CDR3 has 19 amino acids. The CDR3 coding sequence is TGTGCCAGCAGTTTATCGAGTAGCGGGAGTGGTTGGGACACCGGGGAGCTGTTTTTT. It yields the protein CASSLSSSGSGWDTGELFF.

V is TRBV13 and J is TRBJ1-2; 9 bases fit TRBD1. Germline CDR1 PRHDT, CDR2 FYEKMQ (reference sequence). Trimming took 1 base from V and 5 from J; bases not matched to a gene: 2. The CDR3 is made up of 14 amino acids. The CDR3 loop is CASSLDGQGYGYTF. Written as DNA, the CDR3 is TGTGCCAGCAGCTTAGATGGACAGGGGTATGGCTACACCTTC.

This clone was seen a handful of times. This sequence joins TRBV11-2 and TRBJ2-3; 9 bases fit TRBD2. The trim removed 2 bases at V and 4 bases at J, leaving 4 bases unmatched. The CDR3 has 15 residues. Germline CDR1 and CDR2: SGHAT and FQNNGV. CDR3 sequence: CASSLLRGGADTQYF. DNA for the CDR3: TGTGCCAGCAGCTTATTGCGGGGGGGTGCAGATACGCAGTATTTT.

The chain links TRBV11-3 to TRBJ2-2; 12 nucleotides match TRBD2. Germline CDR1 reads SGHNT; CDR2 reads YENEEA. This CDR3 spans 18 amino acids. J gave up 2 bases and V 5 bases, and 9 bases lay outside the gene matches. CDR3 in DNA: TGTGCCAGCAGCCCAGGGGGACTAGCGGGTTCCAACACCGGGGAGCTGTTTTTT. Translation: CASSPGGLAGSNTGELFF.

The rearrangement links TRBV4-1 to TRBJ2-7; TRBD2 agrees at 13 bases. The CDR3 spans 17 residues. Trimming removed 5 bases from V and 0 bases from J; junction bases left unmatched: 7. The germline V gene has CDR1 MGHRA and CDR2 YSYEKL. DNA for the CDR3: TGCGCCAGCAGCAGGACTAGCGGGAGCTCCAGCTCCTACGAGCAGTACTTC. Encoded protein: CASSRTSGSSSSYEQYF.

This chain links TRBV28 with TRBJ2-6; D is unclear. The CDR3 extends over 16 amino acids. CDR1 MDHEN and CDR2 SYDVKM come from the germline V gene. V was trimmed by 6 bases and J by 0 bases, leaving 12 bases between them. CDR3: CASSSGSSSGANVLTF. CDR3 nucleotide sequence: TGTGCCAGCAGCTCCGGCTCCTCCTCTGGGGCCAACGTCCTGACTTTC.

This clone was detected a few times. Other DNA sequences of this sample code for an identical CDR3. The chain is built from TRBV9 and TRBJ1-2, with D perhaps matching TRBD1 (5 bases). The CDR3 spans 13 residues. In germline, CDR1 is SGDLS, CDR2 YYNGEE. The ends were cut back, 3 bases at V and 2 bases at J, with 8 bases in the middle. This chain's CDR3 is CASSADSNYGYTF. CDR3 DNA: TGTGCCAGCAGCGCCGACAGCAACTATGGCTACACCTTC.

The rearrangement joins TRBV18 to TRBJ2-7; 9 positions match TRBD1. Unmatched junction bases numbered 7, after V lost 6 bases and J lost 1 base. The germline V gene encodes CDR1 KGHSH and CDR2 LQKENI. The CDR3 consists of 15 residues. The CDR3 sequence: CASSRDRVSSYEQYF. DNA for the CDR3: TGTGCCAGCTCCCGGGACAGGGTATCTTCCTACGAGCAGTACTTC.

The CDR3 is CASSKDRVGAEAFF. The CDR3, as DNA: TGTGCCAGCTCGAAGGACAGGGTCGGCGCTGAAGCTTTCTTT. The V and J genes are TRBV2 and TRBJ1-1, with TRBD1 matching 8 bases. This CDR3 is 14 amino acids long. Germline CDR1 reads SNHLY; CDR2 reads FYNNEI. With V trimmed by 8 bases and J by 6 bases, 11 bases remained unmatched. The full variable domain, with the rest looked up from reference TRBV2 and TRBJ1-1, is EPEVTQTPSHQVTQMGQEVILRCVPISNHLYFYWYRQILGQKVEFLVSFYNNEISEKSEIFDDQFSVERPDGSNFTLKIRSTKLEDSAMYFCASSKDRVGAEAFFGQGTRLTVV.

CDR3 coding DNA: TGTGCCAGCAGTGAAGGGGAGTATGGCTACACCTTC. This encodes CASSEGEYGYTF. V and J are TRBV2 and TRBJ1-2, with unresolved D. The germline V and J ends were trimmed by 1 base and 5 bases, with 5 bases remaining between them. The CDR3 contains 12 residues. The V gene's germline CDR1 is SNHLY and CDR2 FYNNEI.

This sequence joins TRBV27 and TRBJ2-2, with TRBD2 matching over 10 bases. This CDR3 has 20 residues. Per the germline V gene, CDR1 is MNHEY and CDR2 is SMNVEV (reference sequence). V dropped 2 bases and J dropped 0; count of bases not matched to a gene: 12. The CDR3 loop is CASSLTTPGLATSNTGELFF. The DNA of the CDR3 is TGTGCCAGCAGTTTAACGACGCCGGGACTAGCGACCTCGAACACCGGGGAGCTGTTTTTT.

This rearrangement joins TRBV11-2 to TRBJ2-3, with 11 positions matching TRBD2. The CDR3 runs 16 residues. The ends lost 4 bases at V and 4 bases at J; junction bases unmatched: 7. Germline V gene sequence: CDR1 SGHAT, CDR2 FQNNGV. CDR3 sequence: CASSSQLAGVSDTQYF. The CDR3 bases are TGTGCCAGCAGCTCCCAACTAGCGGGAGTGTCAGATACGCAGTATTTT.

This rearrangement joins TRBV7-2 to TRBJ1-4, with TRBD1 matching over 10 bases. This CDR3 has 16 residues. The J segment lost 0 bases and the V segment lost 6 bases, leaving 4 bases of the junction unmatched. Germline V CDR1 and CDR2: SGHTA, FQGNSA. The CDR3 loop reads CASSRDRGATNEKLFF. The DNA for the CDR3 is TGTGCCAGCAGTAGGGACAGGGGCGCAACTAATGAAAAACTGTTTTTT.

The chain couples TRBV28 to TRBJ1-5; D gene unclear. Germline loops: CDR1 MDHEN, CDR2 SYDVKM. The CDR3 has 10 residues. Trimming took 10 bases from V and 5 from J, leaving 6 bases between them. CDR3 in DNA: TGTGCCACCTCTTATCAGCCCCAGCATTTT. It is translated as CATSYQPQHF.

This clone appeared once. A clone one base away is much larger, so this may be a read error. The J gene is TRBJ2-7, the V gene TRBV11-2, with D possibly being TRBD2 (6 bases). CDR1 and CDR2 from the germline V gene are SGHAT and FQNNGV. V lost 6 bases, J lost 7 bases, and 19 bases lay in between. The CDR3 runs 14 residues. Here the CDR3 DNA reads TGTGCCAGCAGTCACGGACTACATGGTGAGGAGCAGTACTTC. Amino acids: CASSHGLHGEEQYF.

The chain carries TRBV7-4 and TRBJ2-5, with no clear D. Trimming shortened V by 7 bases and J by 7 bases, and 19 bases separated the two germline ends. Germline CDR1 is SGHVT and CDR2 is SQSDAQ. This CDR3 comprises 14 residues. Here the CDR3 reads CASNPPSESRTQYF. The CDR3 DNA reads TGTGCCAGCAACCCTCCAAGCGAGTCACGGACCCAGTACTTC.

The chain has TRBV30 and TRBJ1-6, with D possibly TRBD1 on 5 matching bases. The V gene's germline CDR1 is GTSNPN and CDR2 SVGIG (reference sequence). The CDR3 spans 13 residues. V was shortened by 3 bases and J by 10 bases, with 13 bases between the two germline ends. CDR3 sequence (DNA): TGTGCCTGGAGGGCTCCGCGGGGCTCACCCCTCCACTTT. Its translation is CAWRAPRGSPLHF.

The chain has TRBV11-2 and TRBJ2-7; 8 nucleotides agree with TRBD2. Per germline, CDR1 SGHAT and CDR2 FQNNGV. Trimming took 5 bases from V and 4 from J; bases not matched to a gene: 10. This CDR3 spans 15 amino acids. CDR3 amino acids: CASSRGGLGGYEQYF. In DNA form, the CDR3 reads TGTGCCAGCAGCCGGGGGGGGCTAGGTGGGTACGAGCAGTACTTC.

This clone turned up a few times. V usage is TRBV6-5 and J usage is TRBJ2-3, with D uncertain. The CDR3 has 11 residues. Per the germline V gene, CDR1 is MNHEY and CDR2 is SVGAGI. V lost 6 bases and J lost 2, with 3 bases in between. The CDR3 coding sequence is TGTGCCAGCAGAGCCACAGATACGCAGTATTTT. Amino acids: CASRATDTQYF.

The CDR3 DNA is TGTGCCAGCACGATAGGGGGTCCTAGCTCTGGAAACACCATATATTTT. It is translated as CASTIGGPSSGNTIYF. This chain joins TRBV2 and TRBJ1-3; D is possibly TRBD1 (6 bases). This CDR3 comprises 16 residues. Trimming took 7 bases from V and 0 from J, leaving 16 bases between them. Germline V lookup: CDR1 SNHLY, CDR2 FYNNEI.

This clone was counted between two and nine times. The CDR3 nucleotides are TGTGCCAGCAGTTACTCGGAGGGTTCTGGGGCCAACGTCCTGACTTTC. It encodes CASSYSEGSGANVLTF. The rearrangement links TRBV6-5 to TRBJ2-6; D perhaps matches TRBD2 (6 bases). CDR1 is MNHEY, CDR2 SVGAGI, per germline. V was pared by 0 bases and J by 1 base, with 7 bases between. The CDR3 extends over 16 amino acids.